This T cell receptor (beta chain) was obtained from a study of T cell repertoires in cytomegalovirus infection. Background on the study: Through public TCR beta signatures, both CMV infection and matching HLA type were indicated.

Using its own MiXCR run on the reads, TCRdb lists one record per CDR3 protein. Altogether around 740,000 distinct CDR3 sequences are present, less than 40% being singletons, with the ten largest covering 2.5% to 3.5%. This TCR was sampled from a human donor in good health (CMV status not recorded). Some clones in this sample may be carry-over from other donors' samples. Source material: PBMCs.

The CDR3: CSARDQGGGYGYTF. The CDR3 region has the DNA TGCAGTGCTAGAGATCAGGGTGGGGGGTATGGCTACACCTTC. J is TRBJ1-2 and V is TRBV20-1, with D perhaps TRBD1 (5 bases). Germline values: CDR1 DFQATT, CDR2 SNEGSKA (reference sequence). CDR3 length equals 14 residues. The V and J ends lost 0 bases and 5 bases respectively, with 13 bases between them.